This T cell receptor (beta chain) was documented in a study of CD8 T cells in Susac syndrome. Study in general: The sequenced Susac syndrome patients included about 6 who had clinically active disease and eight or nine who were in remission. Each patient with Susac syndrome, at the time of blood draw, was therapy-naive, on corticosteroids, or on intravenous immunoglobulin alone.

Random hexamers were used to reverse transcribe an amount of roughly 0.5 to 1 ug RNA. Amplification of TCR beta CDR3 was carried out by immunoSEQ multiplex PCR, which covered 54 Vbeta and 13 Jbeta segments. TCRdb re-called the immunoSEQ multiplex PCR reads through MiXCR, storing one row per CDR3 protein. The table lists roughly 250,000 distinct CDR3 sequences, 90% to 96% of them singletons. It was negative isolation that provided the CD8+ and CD4+ T cells, whereas TEMRA cells were enriched by FACS. This clonotype was seen a single time. The sample was CD4+ T cells from PBMCs. The receptor was derived from a human donor with Susac syndrome.

In DNA, the CDR3 is TGTGCCAGCAGCCCTGGACTAGCGGTCTCCGTAGGTTACGAGCAGTACTTC. Residues: CASSPGLAVSVGYEQYF. V and J are TRBV11-2 and TRBJ2-7, with TRBD2 matching 10 bases. Looked up from germline, CDR1 is SGHAT and CDR2 is FQNNGV. This CDR3 comprises 17 residues. J was trimmed by 4 bases and V by 5 bases; bases with no gene match: 14.